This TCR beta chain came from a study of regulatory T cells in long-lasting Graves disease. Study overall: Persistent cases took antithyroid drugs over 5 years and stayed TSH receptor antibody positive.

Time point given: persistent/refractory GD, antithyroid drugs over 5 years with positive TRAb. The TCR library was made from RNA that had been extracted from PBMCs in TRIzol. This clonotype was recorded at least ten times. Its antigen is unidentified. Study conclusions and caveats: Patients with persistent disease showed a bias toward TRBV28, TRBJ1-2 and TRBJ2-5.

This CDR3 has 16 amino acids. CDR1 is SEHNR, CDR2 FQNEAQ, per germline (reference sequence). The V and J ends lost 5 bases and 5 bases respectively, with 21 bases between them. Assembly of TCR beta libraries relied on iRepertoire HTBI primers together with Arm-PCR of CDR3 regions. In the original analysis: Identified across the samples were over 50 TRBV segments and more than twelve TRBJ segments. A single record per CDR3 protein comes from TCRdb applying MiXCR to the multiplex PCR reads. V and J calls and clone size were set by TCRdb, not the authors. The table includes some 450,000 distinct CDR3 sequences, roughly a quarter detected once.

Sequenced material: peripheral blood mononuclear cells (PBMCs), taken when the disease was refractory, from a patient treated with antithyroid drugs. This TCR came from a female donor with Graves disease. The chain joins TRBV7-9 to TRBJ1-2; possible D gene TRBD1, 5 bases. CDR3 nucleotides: TGTGCCAGCAGCCAAGGACGGGGCGGAGGTGGTTATGGCTACACCTTC. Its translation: CASSQGRGGGGYGYTF. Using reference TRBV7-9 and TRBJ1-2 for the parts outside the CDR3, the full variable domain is DTGVSQNPRHKITKRGQNVTFRCDPISEHNRLYWYRQTLGQGPEFLTYFQNEAQLEKSRLLSDRFSAERPKGSFSTLEIQRTEQGDSAMYLCASSQGRGGGGYGYTFGSGTRLTVV.